This T cell receptor (beta chain) is drawn from a study of radiation and T cells in renal cell carcinoma. Study results and limitations: From baseline, blood top tumor clonotypes peaked at 2 weeks post-radiation.

Here immunoSEQ multiplex PCR was the method, and the copy in TCRdb shows in-frame clones only, minus some. This table has approximately 92,000 clones, around four fifths appearing once. A word on this clone: Its target is not known.

Time point: blood 4 weeks post-SBRT, at nephrectomy. Indicated treatment: 15 Gy SBRT to primary tumor, nephrectomy 4 weeks later. Nephrectomy followed 15 Gy stereotactic body radiation by 4 weeks. Serial blood draws occurred at baseline and 2 and 4 weeks post-SBRT. This CDR3 is built from 16 residues. Germline CDR1 reads SGHAT; CDR2 reads FQNNGV. Germline trimming cut 4 bases from V and 1 base from J; bases unmatched to any gene: 7. The sample in question was blood, obtained from a patient whose treatment included radiotherapy and nephrectomy. The receptor was derived from a man aged 50 to 60 with renal cell carcinoma. The V and J genes are TRBV11-2 and TRBJ1-1; 9 bases align to TRBD1. The CDR3 sequence: CASSSTGGGGNTEAFF. The CDR3 bases are TGTGCCAGCAGCTCCACAGGGGGCGGAGGGAACACTGAAGCTTTCTTT.